This T cell receptor beta chain was found in a study of blood T cell repertoires in COVID-19 (TCRdb year 2020). Looking at the study overall: The collaborator samples originated in the United States, Italy and Spain and spanned the acute and convalescent phases of COVID-19. The samples were drawn from the first 160 participants of the ongoing ImmuneRACE study and from 950 to 1,500 subjects provided by 6 global collaborators. Deeply sampled blood TCRbeta repertoires from subjects exposed to, actively infected with, or recovered from COVID-19 were included in the dataset. Nearly every sample came with metadata listing a de-identified subject ID, COVID-19 status, age in years and sex. The material from the prospective study consisted of cDNA or gDNA derived from T cells, B-cell-depleted T cells, or PBMCs. HLA class I and class II types, where available, came from metadata supplied by the sample provider rather than from assay-based typing. The repertoires were released in a freely available public database meant as a resource for research on the immune response to SARS-CoV-2.

Collaborating institutions collected whole blood in K2EDTA tubes following their own protocols. For TCRbeta analysis, collaborators shipped samples as frozen whole blood, isolated PBMCs, or DNA extracted from either of those sample types. The immunoSEQ Assay, a bias-controlled multiplex PCR, was used to amplify TCRbeta CDR3 regions from genomic DNA. For the original study's pipeline: The number of nucleated cells in each sample was estimated by amplification of reference gene primers within the assay. To quantify the absolute abundance of each unique TCRbeta CDR3 rearrangement, sequence reads were collapsed and filtered. For each sample, productive Simpson clonality was calculated as the square root of Simpson's diversity index over productive rearrangements. Entries here come from immuneACCESS through TCRdb and include only in-frame sequences with V and J called. Some clones fail to appear in such tables; in the studies checked, an unresolved V gene covers under half of the shortfall, and the cause of the remainder is unknown. D and trimming come from the DNA, and the V and J calls and clone size come from that table. The sample table shows about 22,000 clones, and roughly 84% are seen once. About 46% of the sample rests with the top ten.

The germline V gene (reference sequence) provides CDR1 MNHEY and CDR2 SMNVEV. V sheds 4 bases and J sheds 6 bases, leaving 5 bases between their ends. Its CDR3 holds 11 amino acids, cysteine through phenylalanine. Just CDR3 DNA is preserved here, 33 bases in frame from base 1. Note on this clone: Its specific antigen is unknown. Base qualities are missing; no much larger clone stands one base away.

Summary of the overall study and its limitations: How much clinical and demographic metadata was included differed by source and by participant, and the metadata was provided uncurated.

The rearranged chain carries TRBV27 and TRBJ2-3, with no confident D gene call. The sample was peripheral blood. The TCR sequence derives from a man between 65 and 80 years old with acute or convalescent COVID-19. The nucleotides are TGTGCCAGCAGTTCCATGGATACGCAGTATTTT. The encoded protein is CASSSMDTQYF.